This is a list of T cell receptor beta chains from one sample in a study of T cell repertoires in cytomegalovirus infection. Antigens of these TCRs are unknown. Via MiXCR, TCRdb re-called the reads, giving one row per CDR3 protein. The sample has roughly 500,000 distinct CDR3 sequences; 33% are singletons. Here the sequenced sample was cultured PBMCs, taken from culture after CMV antigen stimulation. The receptors shown here come from a human donor in good health (CMV status not recorded). Some clones in this sample may be carry-over from other donors' samples. The CDR3 runs from the conserved cysteine through the conserved F or W. D genes are given only for firm matches. Clone sizes are given selectively: once, few, many, or a class where the clone is expanded.

V	D	J	size	CDR3	DNA
TRBV4-3	-	TRBJ2-3	few	CASSETSFDTQYF	TGCGCCAGCAGCGAAACTAGCTTCGATACGCAGTATTTT
TRBV5-4	TRBD1	TRBJ1-2	-	CASSLAGGPVDGYTF	TGTGCCAGCAGCCTCGCAGGGGGGCCGGTGGATGGCTACACCTTC
TRBV2	-	TRBJ1-4	-	CASSETRLSNEKLFF	TGTGCCAGCAGTGAAACGCGGTTGAGTAATGAAAAACTGTTTTTT
TRBV7-2	-	TRBJ2-1	few	CASSLVVNEGNEQFF	TGTGCCAGCAGCTTAGTTGTGAACGAGGGAAATGAGCAGTTCTTC
TRBV19	-	TRBJ2-7	few	CASRDTLNSYEQYF	TGTGCCAGCCGGGACACCCTGAACTCCTACGAGCAGTACTTC
TRBV6-5	TRBD2	TRBJ2-2	-	CASSYSYIEGGLAGAGAGELFF	TGTGCCAGCAGTTACTCATATATTGAAGGAGGACTAGCGGGAGCGGGCGCCGGGGAGCTGTTTTTT
TRBV7-9	-	TRBJ2-1	many	CASSFGSGGNEQFF	TGTGCCAGCAGCTTTGGTAGCGGCGGCAATGAGCAGTTCTTC
TRBV15	TRBD1	TRBJ2-5	-	CATSGARVGTGMKTQYF	TGTGCCACCAGCGGAGCTAGAGTCGGGACAGGGATGAAGACCCAGTACTTC
TRBV7-6	-	TRBJ1-1	many	CASSLGGGYTEAFF	TGTGCCAGCAGCCTCGGCGGGGGGTACACTGAAGCTTTCTTT
TRBV2	TRBD1	TRBJ2-5	few	CASSVGTGGDRETQYF	TGTGCCAGCAGTGTGGGGACAGGGGGCGACAGGGAGACCCAGTACTTC
TRBV7-2	TRBD2	TRBJ2-1	-	CASSPSLREENEQFF	TGTGCCAGCAGCCCTTCATTGCGGGAGGAAAATGAGCAGTTCTTC
TRBV28	-	TRBJ2-3	few	CATWTSMTDTQYF	TGTGCCACCTGGACGTCGATGACAGATACGCAGTATTTT
TRBV28	TRBD2	TRBJ2-3	-	CASSLSGLAGGTDTQYF	TGTGCCAGCAGTTTGTCCGGACTAGCGGGAGGTACCGATACGCAGTATTTT
TRBV20-1	TRBD1	TRBJ1-4	few	CSAPTGGREKLFF	TGCAGTGCACCAACAGGGGGCCGAGAAAAACTGTTTTTT
TRBV7-6	-	TRBJ1-2	-	CASSWGTRGYTF	TGTGCCAGCAGCTGGGGGACACGCGGCTACACCTTC
TRBV7-6	-	TRBJ1-1	-	CASSEETPPAFF	TGTGCCAGCAGCGAAGAGACCCCCCCGGCTTTCTTT
TRBV6-2/TRBV6-3	-	TRBJ1-2	-	CASSYPQFSINYGYTF	TGTGCCAGCAGTTACCCCCAGTTCTCCATTAACTATGGCTACACCTTC
TRBV6-2/TRBV6-3	-	TRBJ1-4	-	CASSQRTNGEKLFF	TGTGCCAGCAGTCAACGGACTAACGGAGAAAAACTGTTTTTT
TRBV28	-	TRBJ2-7	-	CACTSSYEQYF	TGTGCGTGTACCAGCTCCTACGAGCAGTACTTC
TRBV12-3/TRBV12-4	TRBD1	TRBJ1-2	-	CASSSRQGGKHGYTF	TGTGCCAGCAGTTCTCGGCAGGGGGGAAAGCATGGCTACACCTTC
TRBV7-2	TRBD2	TRBJ2-7	-	CASSLERLAGGPDEQYF	TGTGCCAGCAGCCTCGAACGACTAGCGGGAGGGCCCGACGAGCAGTACTTC